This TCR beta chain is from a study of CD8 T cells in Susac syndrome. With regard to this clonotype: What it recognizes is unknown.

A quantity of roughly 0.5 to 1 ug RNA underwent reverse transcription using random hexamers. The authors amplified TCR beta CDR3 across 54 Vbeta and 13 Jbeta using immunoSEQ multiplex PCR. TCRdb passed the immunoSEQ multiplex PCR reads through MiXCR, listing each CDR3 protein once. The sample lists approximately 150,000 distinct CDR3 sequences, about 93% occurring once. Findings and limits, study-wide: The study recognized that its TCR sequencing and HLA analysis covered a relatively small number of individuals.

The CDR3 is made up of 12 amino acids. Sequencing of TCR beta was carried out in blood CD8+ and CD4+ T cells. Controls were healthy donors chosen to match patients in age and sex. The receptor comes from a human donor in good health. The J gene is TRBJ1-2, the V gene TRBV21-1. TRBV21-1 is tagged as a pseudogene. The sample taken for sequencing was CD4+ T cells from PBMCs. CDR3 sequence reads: CASSKVSYGYTF. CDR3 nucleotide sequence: TGTGCCAGCAGCAAAGTAAGCTATGGCTACACCTTC.